These 11 T cell receptor beta chains came from one sample sequenced in a study of spatial heterogeneity in lung cancer. TCRdb independently ran MiXCR on the 5' RACE reads; one entry per CDR3 protein. The data show about 38,000 distinct CDR3 sequences, approximately 5.2% seen once. Noted time point: sample taken at primary tumor resection. The sequenced material consisted of unsorted whole RNA from tumor, nontumor lung or frozen PBMC. The specimen comprised PBMCs, sampled at surgery. Source of these receptors: a female donor with early-stage non-small cell lung cancer.

This clonotype occurred many times. The V gene is TRBV7-8, the J gene TRBJ1-5; D is uncertain. The CDR3 runs to 14 residues. Trimming left V 5 bases short and J 4 bases short, with 12 bases between. The germline gives CDR1 SGHVS, CDR2 FQNEAQ. The DNA of the CDR3 is TGTGCCAGCAGCCCAGGCCGGGTGAATCAGCCCCAGCATTTT. This codes for CASSPGRVNQPQHF.

This clonotype was counted at least ten times. V gene TRBV6-2 or TRBV6-3 combines with J gene TRBJ2-5; perhaps TRBD1 as D (5 bases). Per the germline V gene, CDR1 is MNHEY and CDR2 is SVGEGT. This CDR3 contains 15 residues. V lost 6 bases and J lost 0, with 14 bases in between. The CDR3 loop is CASRYRFPYQETQYF. The CDR3 region has the DNA TGTGCCAGCAGATACAGGTTCCCGTACCAAGAGACCCAGTACTTC.

As concerns this clonotype: Just one base apart from a much larger clone, this may be a read error. The V gene is TRBV6-5, the J gene TRBJ1-4, with a tentative D call TRBD1 (5 bases). V was shortened by 2 bases and J by 7 bases, with 11 bases between the two germline ends. Germline loops: CDR1 MNHEY, CDR2 SVGAGI. This CDR3 has 14 residues. The CDR3 DNA reads as TGTGCCAGCAGTTACGACGGGGGGAGTGAAAAACTGTTTTTT. This translates into CASSYDGGSEKLFF.

The chain couples TRBV15 to TRBJ2-1; maybe TRBD1 (5 bases). This CDR3 is 14 amino acids long. Germline V gene data show CDR1 as LNHNV and CDR2 as YYDKDF (reference sequence). V was cut by 5 bases and J by 7 bases, with 15 bases left in between. The CDR3: CATSGKTVRNEQFF. The CDR3 nucleotides are TGTGCCACCAGCGGGAAGACAGTCCGTAATGAGCAGTTCTTC.

By sample fraction, this clonotype is large (0.1 to 1%). The V gene is TRBV9, the J gene TRBJ1-2; tentatively, D is TRBD1 (5 bases). The CDR3 loop spans 13 amino acids. V lost 6 bases, J lost 6 bases, and 15 bases lay in between. Germline V gene lookup returns CDR1 SGDLS and CDR2 YYNGEE. CDR3 in DNA: TGTGCCAGCAACCCTCAGGGTTGGCATGGCTACACCTTC. Translation: CASNPQGWHGYTF.

This clonotype was seen at least ten times. The gene calls are TRBV5-1 and TRBJ2-2, with D unresolved. CDR3 size: 13 residues. In germline, CDR1 is SGHRS, CDR2 YFSETQ. V lost 2 bases and J 3 bases, leaving 5 bases between the germline ends. The CDR3 reads CASSFQYTGELFF. In DNA form, the CDR3 reads TGCGCCAGCAGCTTTCAGTACACCGGGGAGCTGTTTTTT.

This clonotype was seen at least ten times. This chain uses TRBV30 with TRBJ1-5; D not resolved. CDR1 and CDR2 from the germline V gene are GTSNPN and SVGIG (reference sequence). The CDR3 length is 14 residues. V shed 0 bases and J shed 0 bases, with 6 bases lying between them. This CDR3 is CAWSVSDSNQPQHF. For the CDR3, the DNA is TGTGCCTGGAGTGTATCTGATAGCAATCAGCCCCAGCATTTT. The variable domain in full, with the rest retrieved from reference TRBV30 and TRBJ1-5, is SQTIHQWPATLVQPVGSPLSLECTVEGTSNPNLYWYRQAAGRGLQLLFYSVGIGQISSEVPQNLSASRPQDRQFILSSKKLLLSDSGFYLCAWSVSDSNQPQHFGDGTRLSIL.

This clonotype was counted many times. The junction shows a germline mismatch at one end, possibly a read error. CDR3 DNA: TGTCCCAGCAGAGAAGACAGGGTTAGCAATGAGCAGTTCTTC. It translates to CPSREDRVSNEQFF. This chain links TRBV2 with TRBJ2-1; 7 positions match TRBD1. Germline lookup yields CDR1 SNHLY and CDR2 FYNNEI. The CDR3 is made up of 14 amino acids.

This clonotype has at least ten counts. The chain couples TRBV6-6 to TRBJ1-1, with a weak D call TRBD1 (6 bases). V lost 7 bases and J lost 1, with 19 bases in between. The germline CDR1 and CDR2 sequences are MNHNY and SVGAGI (reference sequence). The CDR3 consists of 16 residues. The CDR3 here is CASMIPPGHPNTEAFF. DNA of the CDR3: TGTGCCAGCATGATACCCCCGGGACACCCGAACACTGAAGCTTTCTTT.

The gene calls are TRBV4-1 and TRBJ2-5; the match to TRBD1 covers 7 bases. Germline CDR1 is MGHRA and CDR2 is YSYEKL. The CDR3 extends over 14 amino acids. J was trimmed by 4 bases and V by 0 bases; bases with no gene match: 2. The CDR3 sequence: CASSQENRGETQYF. CDR3 nucleotides: TGCGCCAGCAGCCAAGAGAACAGGGGAGAGACCCAGTACTTC.

This clonotype appeared many times. V and J are TRBV29-1 and TRBJ2-1, with D tentatively TRBD1 or TRBD2 (5 bases each). Germline assignment: CDR1 SQVTM and CDR2 ANQGSEA. The CDR3 sequence is 13 residues long. Deletions cut 4 bases from V and 4 bases from J, with 11 bases between. The CDR3, as DNA: TGCAGCGTTGCTCGGGACCCTTACAATGAGCAGTTCTTC. Protein product: CSVARDPYNEQFF.